Sequencing of this T cell receptor beta chain was carried out in a study of blood T cell repertoires in COVID-19 (dated by TCRdb to 2020 to 2022). A note on the overall study: Samples from collaborators originated in the United States, Italy and Spain and spanned both the acute and convalescent phases of COVID-19. The sample metadata nearly always contained a de-identified subject ID, COVID-19 status, age in years and sex. Deeply sampled blood TCRbeta repertoires from subjects exposed to, actively infected with, or recovered from COVID-19 were included in the dataset. The samples were drawn from two sources: the first 160 participants of the ongoing ImmuneRACE study, and 950 to 1,500 subjects contributed by 6 global collaborators. The repertoires were released in a freely available public database meant as a resource for research on the immune response to SARS-CoV-2. Where available, HLA class I and class II types were taken from metadata supplied by the sample provider and were not determined by assay-based typing. The prospective study material was composed of cDNA or gDNA derived from T cells, B-cell-depleted T cells, or PBMCs. Paper-wide results and their limitations: Clinical and demographic metadata were provided uncurated, with the amount varying by source and participant.

In Seattle, one collaborating source enrolled patients while the infection was active and tracked those patients longitudinally over the course of disease. Collaborating institutions collected whole blood in K2EDTA tubes following their own protocols. For TCRbeta analysis, collaborator samples were shipped as frozen whole blood, as isolated PBMCs, or as DNA extracted from either sample type. As concerns this clone: Its binding antigen is unknown. Base qualities are not provided; no much larger clone lies one nucleotide away.

The CDR3 numbers 16 residues from cysteine through phenylalanine. Only the CDR3 DNA stays, 48 bases, in frame from base 1. Clipping removes 2 bases from V and 4 bases from J, with 4 as the unmatched junction base count. From a lookup of the germline V gene (reference sequence), CDR1 and CDR2 are LGHDT and YNNKEL. TCRbeta CDR3 regions were amplified from genomic DNA by means of the immunoSEQ Assay, a bias-controlled multiplex PCR. On the study's bioinformatics: The number of nucleated cells in each sample was estimated from the amplification of reference gene primers within the assay. To quantify the absolute abundance of each unique TCRbeta CDR3 rearrangement, sequence reads were collapsed and filtered. Productive Simpson clonality was computed per sample as the square root of Simpson's diversity index over productive rearrangements. TCRdb retrieved this table from immuneACCESS and kept in-frame rearrangements only. Not all clones are present; in checked studies, unresolved V genes account for under half, and no reason is known for the remainder. V, J and clone size are those of that table, while D and trimming were read from the DNA. Counted in this sample were 350,000 or so clones; 80% to 90% of them appeared once. The biggest ten clones account for about 10% of the sample.

The source material was peripheral blood. Recombination linked TRBV3-1 (or the pseudogene TRBV3-2) to TRBJ2-2; 10 bases in between match TRBD2. The TCR comes from a young woman with COVID-19, enrolled during active disease. The CDR3 is CASSQIAGGSTGELFF. The sequence in DNA is TGTGCCAGCAGCCAAATAGCGGGAGGAAGCACCGGGGAGCTGTTTTTT.